This entry lists 13 T cell receptor beta chains sequenced from one sample in a study of neurological immune-mediated disorders. TCRdb itself ran the 5' RACE reads through MiXCR, one entry per CDR3 protein. This table has about 95,000 distinct CDR3 sequences, 3.5% appearing once. Sequenced input: PBMCs. These receptors were obtained from a woman between 18 and 29 years old with multiple sclerosis.

The chain joins TRBV11-2 to TRBJ2-3; D unresolved. Trimming removed 7 bases from V and 2 bases from J, with 28 bases in between. Looked up from germline, CDR1 is SGHAT and CDR2 is FQNNGV. The CDR3 covers 19 residues. As DNA, the CDR3 is TGTGCCAGCACGCCGAGAAGCGTAAGGAAACATCAGTTCACAGATACGCAGTATTTT. This translates into CASTPRSVRKHQFTDTQYF. Filled out from reference TRBV11-2 and TRBJ2-3, the complete variable domain reads EAGVAQSPRYKIIEKRQSVAFWCNPISGHATLYWYQQILGQGPKLLIQFQNNGVVDDSQLPKDRFSAERLKGVDSTLKIQPAKLEDSAVYLCASTPRSVRKHQFTDTQYFGPGTRLTVL.

This clonotype has at least ten counts. V is TRBV3-1 and J is TRBJ2-1, with no clear D. The V end was cut by 0 bases, the J end by 5 bases, with 11 bases between. This CDR3 comprises 15 residues. Looked up from germline, CDR1 is LGHDT and CDR2 is YNNKEL (reference sequence). The CDR3 DNA follows: TGTGCCAGCAGCCAAGATCAGAGAGGAAACAATGAGCAGTTCTTC. Protein product: CASSQDQRGNNEQFF.

This clonotype was counted at least ten times. The J gene is TRBJ2-4, the V gene TRBV12-3 or TRBV12-4; TRBD1 aligns across 10 bases. V dropped 6 bases and J dropped 0; count of bases not matched to a gene: 5. The CDR3 extends over 16 amino acids. This CDR3 reads CASSPTGGLAKNIQYF. As DNA, the CDR3 is TGTGCCAGCAGCCCGACAGGGGGCCTAGCCAAAAACATTCAGTACTTC.

In this sample, this clonotype turned up many times. This rearrangement joins TRBV5-1 to TRBJ1-4; 9 nucleotides line up with TRBD1. Germline V gene lookup returns CDR1 SGHRS and CDR2 YFSETQ. With 7 bases clipped from V and 8 bases from J, the junction kept 6 bases outside the gene matches. CDR3 length: 13 residues. CDR3 amino acids: CASARQGEEKLFF. DNA for the CDR3: TGCGCCAGCGCGAGACAGGGGGAGGAAAAACTGTTTTTT.

There are many counts of this clonotype. This rearrangement joins TRBV10-3 to TRBJ2-1; 7 nucleotides align to TRBD1. Germline V gene data show CDR1 as ENHRY and CDR2 as SYGVKD. The J segment lost 0 bases and the V segment lost 2 bases, leaving 10 bases of the junction unmatched. The CDR3 covers 18 residues. The CDR3 region is CAISEPVQGDSSYNEQFF. The CDR3 DNA follows: TGTGCCATCAGTGAGCCGGTCCAGGGGGACAGCTCCTACAATGAGCAGTTCTTC.

The table lists this clonotype with many counts. The CDR3 here is CASSWRQANTGELFF. For the CDR3, the DNA is TGTGCCAGCAGCTGGCGACAGGCGAACACCGGGGAGCTGTTTTTT. The rearrangement uses TRBV5-6 and TRBJ2-2; D is possibly TRBD1 (6 bases). There are 15 residues in the CDR3. Germline CDR1 SGHDT, CDR2 YYEEEE. Between the trimmed V and J ends, which lost 3 bases and 0 bases, there was a span of 9 bases.

This clonotype was recorded at least ten times. The chain joins TRBV15 to TRBJ2-3; 12 bases are shared with TRBD2. The length of the CDR3 is 16 residues. CDR1 LNHNV and CDR2 YYDKDF come from the germline V gene (reference sequence). J gave up 4 bases and V 2 bases, and 4 bases lay outside the gene matches. The CDR3 is CATSRQLAGGADTQYF. As DNA, the CDR3 is TGTGCCACCAGCAGACAACTAGCGGGAGGAGCAGATACGCAGTATTTT.

In its sample, this clonotype was seen many times. The V and J genes are TRBV6-1 and TRBJ2-6; no firm D call. The germline V and J ends were trimmed by 7 bases and 0 bases, with 4 bases remaining between them. This CDR3 has 13 amino acids. Germline V lookup: CDR1 MNHNS, CDR2 SASEGT. The CDR3 protein is CASTNSGANVLTF. The DNA of the CDR3 is TGTGCCAGCACGAACTCTGGGGCCAACGTCCTGACTTTC.

This clonotype occurred many times. The chain combines TRBV9 with TRBJ2-2; D is possibly TRBD2 (6 bases). This CDR3 comprises 13 residues. Per germline, CDR1 SGDLS and CDR2 YYNGEE. Trimming removed 7 bases at V and 2 bases at J, with 9 bases between. The CDR3 DNA follows: TGTGCCAGCGGGCGGGAAAACACCGGGGAGCTGTTTTTT. Its translation: CASGRENTGELFF.

This clonotype was counted at least ten times. The chain recombines TRBV6-2 or TRBV6-3 with TRBJ2-7, with a possible D match to TRBD2 (5 bases). This CDR3 spans 15 amino acids. In germline, CDR1 is MNHEY, CDR2 SVGEGT. Trimming pared 0 bases from V and 0 bases from J, leaving 9 bases between. The CDR3 DNA is TGTGCCAGCAGTTACTCTCCGGGAAGCTCCTACGAGCAGTACTTC. Protein sequence: CASSYSPGSSYEQYF.

The table lists this clonotype with many counts. V is TRBV5-1 and J is TRBJ2-1; D is unresolved. The CDR3 is 10 residues long. In germline, CDR1 is SGHRS, CDR2 YFSETQ. The ends were cut back, 8 bases at V and 8 bases at J, with 8 bases in the middle. CDR3 loop: CASWWDEQFF. In DNA form, the CDR3 reads TGCGCCAGTTGGTGGGATGAGCAGTTCTTC.

This clonotype was found many times. The genes are TRBV12-3 or TRBV12-4 and TRBJ1-1, with D possibly matching TRBD1 (6 bases). Trimming removed 3 bases at V and 5 bases at J, with 10 bases between. The CDR3 sequence is 13 residues long. The CDR3: CASSFSGVTEAFF. The CDR3 nucleotides read TGTGCCAGCAGTTTTTCAGGGGTAACTGAAGCTTTCTTT.

This clonotype was picked up many times. The chain is built from TRBV7-2 and TRBJ1-3; 8 bases are a match to TRBD1. Looked up from germline, CDR1 is SGHTA and CDR2 is FQGNSA. The V gene end was trimmed by 2 bases and the J gene end by 1 base; junction bases not matched to a gene: 4. The length of the CDR3 is 16 residues. The CDR3 DNA follows: TGTGCCAGCAGCTTAACAGGGGGATTTTCTGGAAACACCATATATTTT. Its protein product is CASSLTGGFSGNTIYF. The full variable domain, with the rest looked up from reference TRBV7-2 and TRBJ1-3, is GAGVSQSPSNKVTEKGKDVELRCDPISGHTALYWYRQSLGQGLEFLIYFQGNSAPDKSGLPSDRFSAERTGGSVSTLTIQRTQQEDSAVYLCASSLTGGFSGNTIYFGEGSWLTVV.